This record concerns one T cell receptor (beta chain) sequence. CDR3 length equals 14 residues. Germline lookup yields CDR1 MNHEY and CDR2 SVGAGI. The ends were cut back, 5 bases at V and 4 bases at J, with 14 bases in the middle. Method: immunoSEQ multiplex PCR; TCRdb's copy keeps in-frame clones and lacks some. The profile covers around 730,000 clones, with roughly 85% appearing a single time and around 0.01% taken by the ten largest. This sample is drawn from a study of shared T cell receptors in the human thymus. These data also featured in a second study, about human thymus T cells. That work adds: Thymic samples were excised during corrective heart operations.

The TCR comes from a girl less than two years old with a congenital heart defect. The sequenced material came from thymocytes. This chain links TRBV6-5 with TRBJ1-1; no definite D call. CDR3 region: CASSRAVGVTEAFF. In nucleotides, the CDR3 is TGTGCCAGCAGTAGGGCTGTCGGGGTCACTGAAGCTTTCTTT.